The 9 T cell receptor beta chains given below trace back to one sample, sequenced in a study of blood T cell repertoires in COVID-19. Sequencing was performed with immunoSEQ multiplex PCR; in TCRdb, only in-frame clones are kept and a portion is missing. The profile shows around 130,000 clones, about four fifths of them singletons. Material: peripheral blood. These receptors originate from a man aged 40-49 years with active or convalescent COVID-19.

CDR3 nucleotides: TGCAGTGCTGCAGGGGTCATGGGAGCTTTCTTT. This codes for CSAAGVMGAFF. The gene calls are TRBV20-1 and TRBJ1-1; tentative D call: TRBD1 (6 bases). Trimming removed 5 bases at V and 10 bases at J, with 14 bases between. CDR1 and CDR2 (germline): DFQATT, SNEGSKA (reference sequence). This CDR3 is built from 11 residues.

This clone showed up just once. The chain uses TRBV5-6 and TRBJ1-2; D possibly corresponds to TRBD1 (6 bases). V dropped 3 bases and J dropped 5 bases, with 8 bases sitting between them. CDR3 length: 12 amino acids. Germline lookup yields CDR1 SGHDT and CDR2 YYEEEE. Written as DNA, the CDR3 is TGTGCCAGCAGCTCCACAGGGTATGGCTACACCTTC. Translation: CASSSTGYGYTF.

The chain carries TRBV28 and TRBJ2-1; 7 bases map to TRBD1. The trim removed 6 bases at V and 4 bases at J, leaving 6 bases unmatched. In germline, CDR1 is MDHEN, CDR2 SYDVKM. This CDR3 spans 14 amino acids. CDR3 residues: CASSSGQKYNEQFF. The CDR3 DNA reads TGTGCCAGCAGCTCGGGACAGAAGTACAATGAGCAGTTCTTC. The full variable domain, with the rest looked up from reference TRBV28 and TRBJ2-1, is DVKVTQSSRYLVKRTGEKVFLECVQDMDHENMFWYRQDPGLGLRLIYFSYDVKMKEKGDIPEGYSVSREKKERFSLILESASTNQTSMYLCASSSGQKYNEQFFGPGTRLTVL.

V usage is TRBV5-1 and J usage is TRBJ2-2; 7 bases line up with TRBD1. V was pared by 0 bases and J by 6 bases, with 2 bases of the junction left unmatched. In germline, CDR1 is SGHRS, CDR2 YFSETQ. The CDR3 spans 14 residues. CDR3 coding DNA: TGCGCCAGCAGCTTGGGACAGGGCGCCGGGGAGCTGTTTTTT. It specifies CASSLGQGAGELFF.

This chain uses TRBV9 with TRBJ1-3; D is uncertain. CDR3 size: 14 residues. Germline loops: CDR1 SGDLS, CDR2 YYNGEE. V lost 3 bases, J lost 0 bases, and 7 bases lay in between. The CDR3, as DNA: TGTGCCAGCAGCGCCCCAGGCTCTGGAAACACCATATATTTT. This sequence encodes CASSAPGSGNTIYF.

J is TRBJ2-3 and V is TRBV5-1; 8 bases line up with TRBD1. V shed 0 bases and J 4 bases; nucleotides not matched to a gene: 4. The CDR3 runs to 15 residues. Germline V gives CDR1 SGHRS, CDR2 YFSETQ. The CDR3 reads CASSLGQGTSDTQYF. In DNA, the CDR3 is TGCGCCAGCAGCTTGGGACAGGGGACGTCAGATACGCAGTATTTT.

The chain couples TRBV2 to TRBJ1-2; D is unresolved. The CDR3 covers 15 residues. CDR1 and CDR2 (germline): SNHLY, FYNNEI. The V gene lost 1 base and the J gene lost 2 bases, with 11 bases spanning the gap. CDR3 loop: CASSEGSAQNYGYTF. In DNA, the CDR3 is TGTGCCAGCAGTGAAGGATCAGCGCAGAACTATGGCTACACCTTC.

The chain joins TRBV20-1 to TRBJ1-1, with a possible D match to TRBD1 (6 bases). Deletions cut 3 bases from V and 5 bases from J, with 13 bases between. The CDR3 has 13 residues. Germline V gene lookup returns CDR1 DFQATT and CDR2 SNEGSKA (reference sequence). In DNA form, the CDR3 reads TGCAGTGCTAGTCGGGGGGCGAGTACTGAAGCTTTCTTT. It encodes CSASRGASTEAFF.

The chain links TRBV29-1 to TRBJ1-1, with D unresolved. This CDR3 is 15 amino acids long. Germline assignment: CDR1 SQVTM and CDR2 ANQGSEA. Trimming took off 1 base at V and 0 bases at J, with 12 bases between the two ends. The CDR3 loop reads CSVEVAEQLNTEAFF. CDR3 nucleotide sequence: TGCAGCGTTGAAGTAGCGGAACAGCTGAACACTGAAGCTTTCTTT.